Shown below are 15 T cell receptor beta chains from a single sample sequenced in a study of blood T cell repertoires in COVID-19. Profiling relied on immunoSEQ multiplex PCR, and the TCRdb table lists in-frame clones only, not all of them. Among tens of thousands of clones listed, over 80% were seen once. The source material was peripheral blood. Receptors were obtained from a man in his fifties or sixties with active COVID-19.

The CDR3 loop reads CASSPRQGKPYNSPLHF. The CDR3 nucleotides are TGTGCCAGCAGTCCCCGACAGGGGAAGCCCTATAATTCACCCCTCCACTTT. The chain employs TRBV6-8 and TRBJ1-6, with 8 bases matching TRBD1. V lost 5 bases, J lost 2 bases, and 8 bases stayed unmatched. CDR3 length: 17 residues. CDR1 and CDR2 (germline): MNHGY, SAAAGT.

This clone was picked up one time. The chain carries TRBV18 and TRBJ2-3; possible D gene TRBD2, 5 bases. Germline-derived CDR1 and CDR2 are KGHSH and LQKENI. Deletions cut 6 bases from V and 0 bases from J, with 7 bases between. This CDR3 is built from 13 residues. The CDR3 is CASSRTSTDTQYF. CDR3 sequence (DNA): TGTGCCAGCTCCCGGACTAGCACAGATACGCAGTATTTT. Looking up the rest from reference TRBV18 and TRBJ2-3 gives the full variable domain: NAGVMQNPRHLVRRRGQEARLRCSPMKGHSHVYWYRQLPEEGLKFMVYLQKENIIDESGMPKERFSAEFPKEGPSILRIQQVVRGDSAAYFCASSRTSTDTQYFGPGTRLTVL.

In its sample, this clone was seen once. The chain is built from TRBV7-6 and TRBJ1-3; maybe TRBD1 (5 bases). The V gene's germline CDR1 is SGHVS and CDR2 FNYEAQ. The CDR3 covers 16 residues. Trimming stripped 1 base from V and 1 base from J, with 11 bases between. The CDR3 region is CASSLVKGPSGNTIYF. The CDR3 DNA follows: TGTGCCAGCAGCTTAGTTAAGGGGCCTTCTGGAAACACCATATATTTT.

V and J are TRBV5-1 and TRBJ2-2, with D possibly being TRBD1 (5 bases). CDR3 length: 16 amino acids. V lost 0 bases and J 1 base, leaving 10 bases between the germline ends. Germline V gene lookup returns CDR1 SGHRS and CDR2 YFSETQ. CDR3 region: CASSLELQENTGELFF. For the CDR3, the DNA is TGCGCCAGCAGCTTGGAGTTACAGGAGAACACCGGGGAGCTGTTTTTT. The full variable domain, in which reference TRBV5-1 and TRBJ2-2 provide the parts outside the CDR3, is KAGVTQTPRYLIKTRGQQVTLSCSPISGHRSVSWYQQTPGQGLQFLFEYFSETQRNKGNFPGRFSGRQFSNSRSEMNVSTLELGDSALYLCASSLELQENTGELFFGEGSRLTVL.

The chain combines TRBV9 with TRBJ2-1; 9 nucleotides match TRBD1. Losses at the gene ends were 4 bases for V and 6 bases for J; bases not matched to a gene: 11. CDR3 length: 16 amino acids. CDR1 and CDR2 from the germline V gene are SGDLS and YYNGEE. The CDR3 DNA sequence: TGTGCCAGCAGCCCTGGTCCCGGGACAGGGTCCAATGAGCAGTTCTTC. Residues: CASSPGPGTGSNEQFF.

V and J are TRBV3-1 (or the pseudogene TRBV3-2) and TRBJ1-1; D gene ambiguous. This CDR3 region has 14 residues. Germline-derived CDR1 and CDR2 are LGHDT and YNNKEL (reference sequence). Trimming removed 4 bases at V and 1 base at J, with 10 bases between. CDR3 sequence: CASSREGENTEAFF. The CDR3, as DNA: TGTGCCAGCAGCCGGGAGGGAGAGAACACTGAAGCTTTCTTT.

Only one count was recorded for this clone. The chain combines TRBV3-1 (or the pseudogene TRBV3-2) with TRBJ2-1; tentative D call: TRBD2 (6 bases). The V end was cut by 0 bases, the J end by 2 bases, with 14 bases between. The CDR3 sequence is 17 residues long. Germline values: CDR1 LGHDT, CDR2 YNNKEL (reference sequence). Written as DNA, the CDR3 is TGTGCCAGCAGCCAAGAGGACCGGGACTTCACCTACAATGAGCAGTTCTTC. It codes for CASSQEDRDFTYNEQFF.

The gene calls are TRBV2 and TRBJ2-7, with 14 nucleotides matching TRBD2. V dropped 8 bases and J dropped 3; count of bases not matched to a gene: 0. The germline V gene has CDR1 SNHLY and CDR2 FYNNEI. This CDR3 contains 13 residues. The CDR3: CASGTSGGYEQYF. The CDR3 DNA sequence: TGTGCCAGCGGGACTAGCGGGGGCTACGAGCAGTACTTC.

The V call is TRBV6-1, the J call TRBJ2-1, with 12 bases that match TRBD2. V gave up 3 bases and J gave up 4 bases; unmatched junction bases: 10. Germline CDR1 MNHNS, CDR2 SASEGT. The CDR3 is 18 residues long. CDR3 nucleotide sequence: TGTGCCAGCAGTGATCTGCGCGGAGGACTAGCGGGGTACAATGAGCAGTTCTTC. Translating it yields CASSDLRGGLAGYNEQFF.

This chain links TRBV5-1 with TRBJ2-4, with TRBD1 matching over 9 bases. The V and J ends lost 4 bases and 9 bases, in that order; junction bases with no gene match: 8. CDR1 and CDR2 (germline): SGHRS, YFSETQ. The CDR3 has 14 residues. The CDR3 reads CASSPSQGAFIQYF. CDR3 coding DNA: TGCGCCAGCAGCCCATCACAGGGGGCTTTCATTCAGTACTTC.

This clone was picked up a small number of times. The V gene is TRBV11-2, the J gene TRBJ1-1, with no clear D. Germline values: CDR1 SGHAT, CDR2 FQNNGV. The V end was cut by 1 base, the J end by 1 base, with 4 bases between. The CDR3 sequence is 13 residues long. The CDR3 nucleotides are TGTGCCAGCAGCTTAGGACAGAACACTGAAGCTTTCTTT. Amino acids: CASSLGQNTEAFF.

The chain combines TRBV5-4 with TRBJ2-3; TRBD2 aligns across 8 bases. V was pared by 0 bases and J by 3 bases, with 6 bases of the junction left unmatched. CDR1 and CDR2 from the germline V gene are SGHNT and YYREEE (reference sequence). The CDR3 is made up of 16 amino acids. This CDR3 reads CASSLGSGGATDTQYF. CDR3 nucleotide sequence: TGTGCCAGCAGCTTGGGGTCCGGGGGGGCAACAGATACGCAGTATTTT.

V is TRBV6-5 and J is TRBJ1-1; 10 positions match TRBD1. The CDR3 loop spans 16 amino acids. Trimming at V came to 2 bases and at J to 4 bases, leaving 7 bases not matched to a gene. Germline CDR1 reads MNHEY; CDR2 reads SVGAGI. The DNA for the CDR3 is TGTGCCAGCAGTTACCCCCGGGACAGGGGAGGCACTGAAGCTTTCTTT. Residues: CASSYPRDRGGTEAFF.

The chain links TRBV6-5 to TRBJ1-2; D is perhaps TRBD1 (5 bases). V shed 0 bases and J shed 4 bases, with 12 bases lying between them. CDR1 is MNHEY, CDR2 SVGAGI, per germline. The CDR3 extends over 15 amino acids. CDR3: CASSYSAGGSYGYTF. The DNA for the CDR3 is TGTGCCAGCAGTTACTCGGCGGGGGGGAGCTATGGCTACACCTTC.

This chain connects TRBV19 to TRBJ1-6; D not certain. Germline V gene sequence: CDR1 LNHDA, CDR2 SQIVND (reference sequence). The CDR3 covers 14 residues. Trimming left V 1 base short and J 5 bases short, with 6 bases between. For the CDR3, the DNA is TGTGCCAGTAGTATAGGTGGCCATAATTCACCCCTCCACTTT. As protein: CASSIGGHNSPLHF. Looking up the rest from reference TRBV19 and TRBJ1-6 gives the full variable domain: DGGITQSPKYLFRKEGQNVTLSCEQNLNHDAMYWYRQDPGQGLRLIYYSQIVNDFQKGDIAEGYSVSREKKESFPLTVTSAQKNPTAFYLCASSIGGHNSPLHFGNGTRLTVT.